The 4 T cell receptor beta chains presented below share a single source sample, sequenced in a study of control samples from healthy donors and cancer patients. The table came from immunoSEQ multiplex PCR; TCRdb's copy has only in-frame clones and leaves some out. The sample holds tens of thousands of clones, around 80% seen once. The sequenced material came from PBMCs. The source of these receptors is a man in his 60s with head and neck cancer.

The rearrangement links TRBV25-1 to TRBJ2-5; a weak D match, TRBD1 (5 bases). V lost 2 bases and J 5 bases, leaving 15 bases between the germline ends. The CDR3 extends over 15 amino acids. Germline CDR1 MGHDK, CDR2 SYGVNS. CDR3 region: CASSETREYPETQYF. The CDR3 DNA reads as TGTGCCAGCAGTGAAACCAGGGAATACCCTGAGACCCAGTACTTC.

This chain links TRBV6-1 with TRBJ1-5; D remains unclear. CDR1 MNHNS and CDR2 SASEGT come from the germline V gene. V shed 3 bases and J shed 1 base, with 10 bases lying between them. CDR3 length: 15 residues. The CDR3 nucleotides are TGTGCCAGCAGTGACCTTAATGGAAGCAATCAGCCCCAGCATTTT. Protein sequence: CASSDLNGSNQPQHF.

This chain uses TRBV27 with TRBJ1-1; D perhaps matches TRBD1 (6 bases). V lost 2 bases and J lost 4, with 11 bases in between. The V gene's germline CDR1 is MNHEY and CDR2 SMNVEV (reference sequence). The CDR3 is 14 residues long. CDR3 nucleotide sequence: TGTGCCAGCAGTTTAGGGGGGGCGGTCACTGAAGCTTTCTTT. Its protein product is CASSLGGAVTEAFF.

This clone was observed a handful of times. V and J are TRBV19 and TRBJ1-6, with no clear D. V lost 8 bases, J lost 10 bases, and 12 bases lay in between. Germline V gene lookup returns CDR1 LNHDA and CDR2 SQIVND (reference sequence). The CDR3 is made up of 12 amino acids. The chain's CDR3 is CASGERGSPLHF. CDR3 DNA sequence: TGTGCCAGTGGGGAAAGAGGATCACCCCTCCACTTT.